This T cell receptor (beta chain) was profiled in a study of CD8+ T cells in alopecia areata. This clone appeared a few times. Gene names follow the mouse nomenclature. Read coverage stops 4 residues before the CDR3 terminus; the germline J gene supplies the remainder. Markers including CD4, CD8alpha, NKG2D and NKG2ACE guided sorting of pooled cutaneous lymph node cells. V was clipped by 6 bases and J by 0 bases; unmatched bases: 7. Germline V gene lookup returns CDR1 NNHDY and CDR2 SYVADS. This CDR3 comprises 17 residues. It was cDNA, reverse transcribed from extracted RNA, that served as the sequencing template. The table came from immunoSEQ multiplex PCR; TCRdb's copy has only in-frame clones and leaves some out. Found here are 290,000 or so clones, no singletons; the ten largest cover about 1.2%.

Material: CD4+ T cells sorted from a lymph node. This rearrangement joins TRBV13-3 to TRBJ2-1, with 12 bases fitting TRBD2. The sequence derives from a C3H/HeJ mouse with alopecia areata. The strain is characterized by the MHC haplotype H2-k. Partial CDR3 DNA: TGTGCCAGCAATTCCGGGACTGGGGGGCTTAACTATGCT. As protein: CASNSGTGGLNYA. The CDR3, in full, reads CASNSGTGGLNYAEQFF.